This T cell receptor beta chain was recorded in a study of cytomegalovirus exposure and HLA in healthy donors. PCR was performed using 60 Vbeta and 13 Jbeta primers. Clones were read by immunoSEQ multiplex PCR, and TCRdb kept only the in-frame ones, dropping some. The sample records some 130,000 clones, 60% to 85% being singletons. Whole-study results and caveats: Listed as cytomegalovirus-associated were 164 TCR beta chains.

The count of this clone is one. Its antigen is unknown. The source is a human donor in good health. Specimen: PBMCs.

The CDR3 DNA reads as TGTGCCAGCAGTTTCGGGACACGGTTAAATTCACCCCTCCACTTT. Its translation is CASSFGTRLNSPLHF. V usage is TRBV28 and J usage is TRBJ1-6; TRBD1 might be the D (6 bases). Trimming cost V 3 bases and J 7 bases, with 13 bases left between them. The CDR3 has 15 amino acids. Germline V gene lookup returns CDR1 MDHEN and CDR2 SYDVKM.